This passage covers 30 T cell receptor beta chains from one sample sequenced in a study of blood T cell repertoires in COVID-19. Sequencing used immunoSEQ multiplex PCR; TCRdb keeps in-frame clones, though not all of them. The table shows some 300,000 clones, with approximately 90% occurring only once. Sample: PBMCs or T cells enriched from blood (not recorded which). These receptors originate from a woman aged 60-75 years in a cohort exposed to, infected with or recovered from COVID-19 (not recorded which).

The V call is TRBV27, the J call TRBJ1-6; D unclear. The length of the CDR3 is 11 residues. In germline, CDR1 is MNHEY, CDR2 SMNVEV (reference sequence). V was clipped by 5 bases and J by 12 bases, with 8 bases between them. The CDR3 sequence is CASSLVQPLHF. CDR3 bases: TGTGCCAGCAGTCTAGTACAACCCCTCCACTTT.

J is TRBJ2-2 and V is TRBV20-1; the D is unclear. Trimming stripped 1 base from V and 8 bases from J, with 5 bases between. The CDR3 is made up of 11 amino acids. Germline CDR1 DFQATT, CDR2 SNEGSKA (reference sequence). The DNA for the CDR3 is TGCAGTGCTAGAGTTCCTGGGGAGCTGTTTTTT. The encoded protein is CSARVPGELFF.

The rearrangement joins TRBV28 to TRBJ2-1; 8 bases agree with TRBD2. Germline V gives CDR1 MDHEN, CDR2 SYDVKM. Losses at the gene ends were 2 bases for V and 3 bases for J; bases not matched to a gene: 9. The CDR3 runs 17 residues. The CDR3 protein is CASSLLLGTRGYNEQFF. DNA of the CDR3: TGTGCCAGCAGTTTACTGCTGGGGACTAGGGGCTACAATGAGCAGTTCTTC.

The chain recombines TRBV7-2 with TRBJ2-1, with a possible D match to TRBD2 (5 bases). The CDR3 contains 14 residues. V lost 3 bases, J lost 7 bases, and 13 bases lay in between. Germline CDR1 reads SGHTA; CDR2 reads FQGNSA. The CDR3 DNA reads TGTGCCAGCAGCTTGCGGGCGGTCTTAAATGAGCAGTTCTTC. Translating gives CASSLRAVLNEQFF.

The chain joins TRBV11-1 to TRBJ2-7; the match to TRBD1 covers 9 bases. V lost 4 bases and J lost 1; bases outside the gene matches: 5. Germline-derived CDR1 and CDR2 are SGHAT and FQDESV (reference sequence). This CDR3 is 15 amino acids long. CDR3 residues: CASSSRTGASYEQYF. CDR3 DNA sequence: TGTGCCAGCAGCTCTAGGACAGGGGCGTCCTACGAGCAGTACTTC.

The gene calls are TRBV6-1 and TRBJ2-1; 7 positions match TRBD2. The length of the CDR3 is 16 residues. V was pared by 4 bases and J by 0 bases, with 6 bases of the junction left unmatched. CDR1 and CDR2 (germline): MNHNS, SASEGT. The CDR3 DNA sequence: TGTGCCAGCAGTGGTCAACTAGCGCACTCCTACAATGAGCAGTTCTTC. Encoded protein: CASSGQLAHSYNEQFF.

The V call is TRBV4-1, the J call TRBJ2-7; TRBD2 is a possible D gene (6 bases). The germline V gene encodes CDR1 MGHRA and CDR2 YSYEKL. This CDR3 comprises 16 residues. Trimming took 0 bases from V and 0 from J, leaving 12 bases between them. CDR3 nucleotide sequence: TGCGCCAGCAGCCAAGAAGTGCGGGAACTCTCCTACGAGCAGTACTTC. Amino acids: CASSQEVRELSYEQYF.

This clone was observed a handful of times. The chain couples TRBV27 to TRBJ1-5, with D possibly being TRBD1 (6 bases). Germline assignment: CDR1 MNHEY and CDR2 SMNVEV (reference sequence). The CDR3 spans 17 residues. Between the trimmed V and J ends, which lost 5 bases and 2 bases, there was a span of 19 bases. CDR3 coding DNA: TGTGCCAGCAGTCCCCGGCAGGGGATAGTAGGCAATCAGCCCCAGCATTTT. Translation: CASSPRQGIVGNQPQHF.

V is TRBV7-2 and J is TRBJ2-3; 8 bases align to TRBD1. Trimming took 5 bases from V and 0 from J; bases not matched to a gene: 10. CDR1 and CDR2 (germline): SGHTA, FQGNSA. The CDR3 consists of 17 residues. The CDR3 spells CASSRDRITSSTDTQYF. The CDR3 nucleotides read TGTGCCAGCAGCCGGGACAGGATTACTTCTAGCACAGATACGCAGTATTTT.

J is TRBJ2-5 and V is TRBV5-1, with TRBD2 identical over 8 bases. CDR1 SGHRS and CDR2 YFSETQ come from the germline V gene. The CDR3 is 15 residues long. After removal of 2 bases from V and 4 bases from J, the junction contained 7 bases not matched to a gene. The chain's CDR3 is CASSFGTRRGETQYF. The DNA for the CDR3 is TGCGCCAGCAGCTTCGGGACTAGAAGGGGAGAGACCCAGTACTTC.

This chain joins TRBV5-1 and TRBJ1-6; 8 nucleotides agree with TRBD1. CDR1 is SGHRS and CDR2 is YFSETQ in the germline V gene. The CDR3 is 15 residues long. With 0 bases clipped from V and 10 bases from J, the junction kept 6 bases outside the gene matches. The CDR3 coding sequence is TGCGCCAGCAGCTTGGAGGGACAGGTATCCTCACCCCTCCACTTT. This translates into CASSLEGQVSSPLHF.

This chain uses TRBV5-5 with TRBJ2-4; TRBD2 matches at 13 bases. CDR3 length equals 20 residues. Losses at the gene ends were 0 bases for V and 9 bases for J; bases not matched to a gene: 18. Germline V lookup: CDR1 SGHKS, CDR2 YYEKEE (reference sequence). The CDR3 nucleotides are TGTGCCAGCAGCTTGGGTGTAGGACTAGCGGGAGCGTCCCCCGGGGTCATTCAGTACTTC. The encoded protein is CASSLGVGLAGASPGVIQYF.

The chain couples TRBV28 to TRBJ1-1, with 10 bases that match TRBD1. J gave up 3 bases and V 7 bases, and 8 bases lay outside the gene matches. Germline assignment: CDR1 MDHEN and CDR2 SYDVKM. This CDR3 has 15 amino acids. The chain's CDR3 is CASTLDRGGDTEAFF. CDR3 sequence (DNA): TGTGCCAGCACCCTGGACAGGGGGGGGGACACTGAAGCTTTCTTT.

The chain joins TRBV3-1 (or the pseudogene TRBV3-2) to TRBJ2-5; D may be TRBD1 (6 bases). Germline CDR1 is LGHDT and CDR2 is YNNKEL (reference sequence). V was cut by 2 bases and J by 2 bases, with 12 bases left in between. The CDR3 is made up of 15 amino acids. CDR3 sequence (DNA): TGTGCCAGCAGCCAACAAACAGGGCCTCAAGAGACCCAGTACTTC. Protein sequence: CASSQQTGPQETQYF.

The CDR3 DNA is TGTGCCAGCAGCCAAGAGGGGGGTGGCTACACCTTC. It translates to CASSQEGGGYTF. The chain recombines TRBV3-1 (or the pseudogene TRBV3-2) with TRBJ1-2; tentatively, D is TRBD1 (5 bases). CDR3 length equals 12 residues. Trimming pared 0 bases from V and 7 bases from J, leaving 6 bases between. Germline CDR1 and CDR2: LGHDT and YNNKEL (reference sequence).

The genes are TRBV9 and TRBJ2-2, with a tentative D call TRBD2 (5 bases). CDR1 and CDR2 from the germline V gene are SGDLS and YYNGEE. The germline V and J ends were trimmed by 0 bases and 1 base, with 13 bases remaining between them. This CDR3 has 17 amino acids. The chain's CDR3 is CASSVGASSRNTGELFF. The DNA of the CDR3 is TGTGCCAGCAGCGTAGGTGCCTCTAGCAGGAACACCGGGGAGCTGTTTTTT. The full variable domain, its missing parts supplied by reference TRBV9 and TRBJ2-2, is DSGVTQTPKHLITATGQRVTLRCSPRSGDLSVYWYQQSLDQGLQFLIQYYNGEERAKGNILERFSAQQFPDLHSELNLSSLELGDSALYFCASSVGASSRNTGELFFGEGSRLTVL.

The V gene is TRBV4-1, the J gene TRBJ1-4, with D unresolved. This CDR3 contains 16 residues. V lost 2 bases, J lost 2 bases, and 12 bases lay in between. The germline CDR1 and CDR2 sequences are MGHRA and YSYEKL. CDR3 sequence reads: CASSQFLAGTNEKLFF. The DNA for the CDR3 is TGCGCCAGCAGCCAATTTCTTGCGGGGACTAATGAAAAACTGTTTTTT.

The chain links TRBV2 to TRBJ2-1, with a weak D call TRBD2 (5 bases). CDR1 SNHLY and CDR2 FYNNEI come from the germline V gene. There are 14 residues in the CDR3. V was pared by 8 bases and J by 7 bases, with 18 bases between. The CDR3 coding sequence is TGTGCCAGCGTTCTACTACCGTCGGGGAATGAGCAGTTCTTC. Amino acids: CASVLLPSGNEQFF.

The chain recombines TRBV12-5 with TRBJ2-2; TRBD2 matches 12 bases. The trim removed 6 bases at V and 5 bases at J, leaving 4 bases unmatched. Germline CDR1 is LGHNT and CDR2 is FRNRAP. The CDR3 length is 15 residues. The CDR3 region has the DNA TGTGCTAGTGGCCGAGGACTAGCGGGAACCGGGGAGCTGTTTTTT. Its protein product is CASGRGLAGTGELFF.

This clone occurred once. Other DNA sequences of this sample code for an identical CDR3. This chain joins TRBV18 and TRBJ2-7; no firm D call. V lost 3 bases and J lost 0, with 6 bases in between. There are 13 residues in the CDR3. Germline V gene data show CDR1 as KGHSH and CDR2 as LQKENI. CDR3 sequence reads: CASSPSLSYEQYF. The CDR3 bases are TGTGCCAGCTCACCTTCCCTCTCCTACGAGCAGTACTTC.

The CDR3 coding sequence is TGTGCCACCAGCAGGCGAAAGGACAGGGGCGGGGAGCAGTACTTC. It is translated as CATSRRKDRGGEQYF. The chain employs TRBV15 and TRBJ2-7; 9 positions match TRBD1. CDR3 length: 15 amino acids. Trimming took 3 bases from V and 7 from J; bases not matched to a gene: 10. Germline V gene sequence: CDR1 LNHNV, CDR2 YYDKDF (reference sequence).

The V gene is TRBV27, the J gene TRBJ2-3, with D perhaps matching TRBD1 (8 bases). The CDR3 loop spans 16 amino acids. Trimming cost V 5 bases and J 8 bases, with 23 bases left between them. From germline, CDR1 is MNHEY and CDR2 SMNVEV (reference sequence). CDR3 bases: TGTGCCAGCAGTGCTCACAGGGGGGGGGTATTGGCTACGCAGTATTTT. This translates into CASSAHRGGVLATQYF.

The gene calls are TRBV11-2 and TRBJ2-3; D not resolved. V shed 5 bases and J shed 5 bases, with 8 bases lying between them. The CDR3 contains 12 residues. From germline, CDR1 is SGHAT and CDR2 FQNNGV. The DNA of the CDR3 is TGTGCCAGCAGCGCCAACAGAGATACGCAGTATTTT. Encoded protein: CASSANRDTQYF.

This clone was recorded once. The V gene is TRBV5-1, the J gene TRBJ2-3; 10 nucleotides match TRBD2. The CDR3 is 18 residues long. Per the germline V gene, CDR1 is SGHRS and CDR2 is YFSETQ. V lost 0 bases and J lost 3; bases outside the gene matches: 10. The DNA for the CDR3 is TGCGCCAGCAGCTTGGCTCGGTCTAGCGGGAGCTCGACAGATACGCAGTATTTT. This codes for CASSLARSSGSSTDTQYF.

This chain uses TRBV6-6 with TRBJ2-7; 8 bases map to TRBD1. The junction had 2 bases not matched to a gene; V was cut back by 5 bases and J by 2 bases. Germline values: CDR1 MNHNY, CDR2 SVGAGI (reference sequence). The CDR3 totals 13 residues. CDR3 region: CASSRQGTYEQYF. CDR3 bases: TGTGCCAGCAGTAGACAGGGGACCTACGAGCAGTACTTC.

This clone was observed a single time. This rearrangement joins TRBV5-1 to TRBJ2-7, with 13 bases aligning to TRBD2. V gave up 4 bases and J gave up 6 bases; unmatched junction bases: 13. Per the germline V gene, CDR1 is SGHRS and CDR2 is YFSETQ. CDR3 size: 17 residues. CDR3 bases: TGCGCCAGCAGCCCCCGGACTAGCGGGAGAAATTTTCGCGAGCAGTACTTC. Protein: CASSPRTSGRNFREQYF.

The chain joins TRBV18 to TRBJ2-4; TRBD2 matches 8 bases. Losses at the gene ends were 2 bases for V and 0 bases for J; bases not matched to a gene: 15. The germline V gene has CDR1 KGHSH and CDR2 LQKENI. The CDR3 consists of 20 residues. In DNA form, the CDR3 reads TGTGCCAGCTCACCATGGCTTGGTGGTAGCGGGACCTTAGCCAAAAACATTCAGTACTTC. Translating it yields CASSPWLGGSGTLAKNIQYF. Based on the CDR3 plus reference TRBV18 and TRBJ2-4, the full variable domain is NAGVMQNPRHLVRRRGQEARLRCSPMKGHSHVYWYRQLPEEGLKFMVYLQKENIIDESGMPKERFSAEFPKEGPSILRIQQVVRGDSAAYFCASSPWLGGSGTLAKNIQYFGAGTRLSVL.

This chain uses TRBV6-2 or TRBV6-3 with TRBJ2-1, with 10 nucleotides matching TRBD2. This CDR3 is built from 15 residues. Trimming cost V 2 bases and J 4 bases; bases outside gene matches: 2. Germline V gives CDR1 MNHEY, CDR2 SVGEGT. This chain's CDR3 is CASSYRTSGYNEQFF. CDR3 sequence (DNA): TGTGCCAGCAGTTACCGGACTAGCGGATACAATGAGCAGTTCTTC.

J is TRBJ1-5 and V is TRBV28, with a weak D call TRBD1 (6 bases). The V gene's germline CDR1 is MDHEN and CDR2 SYDVKM. Trimming pared 1 base from V and 3 bases from J, leaving 13 bases between. The CDR3 is 16 amino acids. The CDR3, as DNA: TGTGCCAGCAGTTTATCTCGGCAGGGGATCAATCAGCCCCAGCATTTT. It yields the protein CASSLSRQGINQPQHF.

Here the CDR3 reads CASTVSGIAYEQYF. The CDR3 bases are TGTGCCAGCACAGTGAGCGGGATAGCTTACGAGCAGTACTTC. The chain employs TRBV28 and TRBJ2-7; 7 bases match TRBD2. The ends lost 7 bases at V and 4 bases at J; junction bases unmatched: 10. Germline lookup yields CDR1 MDHEN and CDR2 SYDVKM. This CDR3 has 14 residues.